The 29 T cell receptor beta chains reported below all come from one sample, sequenced in a study of blood T cell repertoires in COVID-19. TCRdb keeps only in-frame clones here, not all; method: immunoSEQ multiplex PCR. The data contain approximately 120,000 clones, roughly three quarters of them singletons. Sequencing was performed on peripheral blood. The source is a man between 35 and 55 years old with active or convalescent COVID-19.

J is TRBJ1-4 and V is TRBV11-2; D might be TRBD1 (6 bases). The CDR3 is 15 amino acids. V lost 5 bases and J 5 bases, leaving 15 bases between the germline ends. The germline V gene encodes CDR1 SGHAT and CDR2 FQNNGV. DNA of the CDR3: TGTGCCAGCAGCGGGATGACAGGCAGGAATGAAAAACTGTTTTTT. This codes for CASSGMTGRNEKLFF.

The chain joins TRBV10-3 to TRBJ2-3; 7 bases fit TRBD2. The CDR3 length is 17 residues. Trimming removed 0 bases from V and 0 bases from J; junction bases left unmatched: 6. The germline gives CDR1 ENHRY, CDR2 SYGVKD. In DNA, the CDR3 is TGTGCCATCAGTGAGTCGCTAGCGGTCTTTAGCACAGATACGCAGTATTTT. This codes for CAISESLAVFSTDTQYF.

The V and J genes are TRBV7-2 and TRBJ2-6, with 7 nucleotides matching TRBD1. CDR1 and CDR2 (germline): SGHTA, FQGNSA. The CDR3 sequence is 17 residues long. V lost 5 bases and J lost 2; bases outside the gene matches: 9. CDR3 bases: TGTGCCAGCAGCCCCGGACAGGCCCGCCCTGGGGCCAACGTCCTGACTTTC. Its protein is CASSPGQARPGANVLTF.

This clone was detected only once. V gene TRBV30 combines with J gene TRBJ2-2; 11 bases are a match to TRBD2. Per the germline V gene, CDR1 is GTSNPN and CDR2 is SVGIG (reference sequence). The length of the CDR3 is 17 residues. J lost 6 bases, V lost 0 bases, and 9 bases had no gene match. CDR3 in DNA: TGTGCCTGGAGTGTCTATGCAATACTAGCGGGAGCCGGGGAGCTGTTTTTT. The encoded protein is CAWSVYAILAGAGELFF. Full variable domain (missing parts from reference TRBV30 and TRBJ2-2): SQTIHQWPATLVQPVGSPLSLECTVEGTSNPNLYWYRQAAGRGLQLLFYSVGIGQISSEVPQNLSASRPQDRQFILSSKKLLLSDSGFYLCAWSVYAILAGAGELFFGEGSRLTVL.

The V call is TRBV10-3, the J call TRBJ2-1; 9 nucleotides line up with TRBD2. Trimming at V came to 6 bases and at J to 6 bases, leaving 6 bases not matched to a gene. Germline CDR1 reads ENHRY; CDR2 reads SYGVKD. CDR3 length: 14 amino acids. The CDR3 sequence is CAIREAGGPNEQFF. The CDR3, as DNA: TGTGCCATCAGGGAAGCGGGAGGCCCCAATGAGCAGTTCTTC.

The genes are TRBV11-2 and TRBJ1-1; 8 bases map to TRBD1. The CDR3 contains 16 residues. Germline lookup yields CDR1 SGHAT and CDR2 FQNNGV. After removal of 5 bases from V and 5 bases from J, the junction contained 13 bases not matched to a gene. In nucleotides, the CDR3 is TGTGCCAGCAGCGCCGGATGGACAGGGTTGCCGACTGAAGCTTTCTTT. This codes for CASSAGWTGLPTEAFF. Full variable domain (rest looked up from reference TRBV11-2 and TRBJ1-1): EAGVAQSPRYKIIEKRQSVAFWCNPISGHATLYWYQQILGQGPKLLIQFQNNGVVDDSQLPKDRFSAERLKGVDSTLKIQPAKLEDSAVYLCASSAGWTGLPTEAFFGQGTRLTVV.

This rearrangement joins TRBV10-3 to TRBJ1-5; D perhaps matches TRBD1 (6 bases). This CDR3 has 14 residues. From germline, CDR1 is ENHRY and CDR2 SYGVKD. V lost 6 bases and J 3 bases, leaving 12 bases between the germline ends. The CDR3 loop reads CAIREGGFNQPQHF. The CDR3, as DNA: TGTGCCATCAGAGAGGGGGGGTTCAATCAGCCCCAGCATTTT.

This sequence joins TRBV28 and TRBJ1-4; TRBD1 agrees at 9 bases. CDR1 is MDHEN and CDR2 is SYDVKM in the germline V gene. V lost 5 bases and J lost 4; bases outside the gene matches: 5. CDR3 length: 15 amino acids. The CDR3 bases are TGTGCCAGCAGTAAACAGGGGGCTTTTAATGAAAAACTGTTTTTT. Translating it yields CASSKQGAFNEKLFF. Full variable domain (rest looked up from reference TRBV28 and TRBJ1-4): DVKVTQSSRYLVKRTGEKVFLECVQDMDHENMFWYRQDPGLGLRLIYFSYDVKMKEKGDIPEGYSVSREKKERFSLILESASTNQTSMYLCASSKQGAFNEKLFFGSGTQLSVL.

This clone was detected a few times. The CDR3 coding sequence is TGTGCCATCAGTGTTACGAGGGATACCGGGGAGCTGTTTTTT. Its protein product is CAISVTRDTGELFF. V usage is TRBV10-3 and J usage is TRBJ2-2, with D possibly being TRBD2 (5 bases). V was cut by 4 bases and J by 5 bases, with 11 bases left in between. This CDR3 has 14 residues. The germline CDR1 and CDR2 sequences are ENHRY and SYGVKD.

The rearrangement uses TRBV6-6 and TRBJ1-1, with D unclear. The V and J ends lost 4 bases and 3 bases respectively, with 9 bases between them. The CDR3 sequence is 13 residues long. Germline values: CDR1 MNHNY, CDR2 SVGAGI (reference sequence). For the CDR3, the DNA is TGTGCCAGCAGTTCTTTGCGGGACACTGAAGCTTTCTTT. Translation gives CASSSLRDTEAFF.

The chain uses TRBV30 and TRBJ2-3, with TRBD2 matching 12 bases. The CDR3 has 14 residues. With 6 bases clipped from V and 9 bases from J, the junction kept 10 bases outside the gene matches. Germline assignment: CDR1 GTSNPN and CDR2 SVGIG (reference sequence). The CDR3 bases are TGTGCCTGTCCTCTAGCGGGAGGGGACGGAACGCAGTATTTT. It codes for CACPLAGGDGTQYF.

The chain recombines TRBV11-2 with TRBJ2-5; the D is unclear. With 0 bases removed from V and 1 base from J, the gap between germline ends came to 6 bases. The CDR3 consists of 14 residues. Germline V gene lookup returns CDR1 SGHAT and CDR2 FQNNGV. The DNA of the CDR3 is TGTGCCAGCAGCTTAGATTACAGCCAAGAGACCCAGTACTTC. Translated, it gives CASSLDYSQETQYF. Looking up the rest from reference TRBV11-2 and TRBJ2-5 gives the full variable domain: EAGVAQSPRYKIIEKRQSVAFWCNPISGHATLYWYQQILGQGPKLLIQFQNNGVVDDSQLPKDRFSAERLKGVDSTLKIQPAKLEDSAVYLCASSLDYSQETQYFGPGTRLLVL.

This clone occurred a few times. The rearrangement links TRBV6-5 to TRBJ1-2, with D tentatively TRBD1 (6 bases). The CDR3 consists of 16 residues. The V gene lost 4 bases and the J gene lost 8 bases, with 23 bases spanning the gap. Germline assignment: CDR1 MNHEY and CDR2 SVGAGI. The CDR3 region is CASSSITGHPGRGYTF. In nucleotides, the CDR3 is TGTGCCAGCAGTTCCATTACGGGACACCCAGGAAGGGGCTACACCTTC.

The chain combines TRBV5-1 with TRBJ2-1; 9 bases are shared with TRBD2. V was clipped by 0 bases and J by 2 bases; unmatched bases: 3. Germline CDR1 reads SGHRS; CDR2 reads YFSETQ. The CDR3 covers 16 residues. The CDR3 protein is CASSLEASGTYNEQFF. The CDR3 nucleotides read TGCGCCAGCAGCTTGGAAGCTAGCGGGACCTACAATGAGCAGTTCTTC.

The V and J genes are TRBV5-1 and TRBJ1-1; 8 nucleotides agree with TRBD1. Germline CDR1 and CDR2: SGHRS and YFSETQ. The CDR3 spans 15 residues. Trimming cost V 0 bases and J 3 bases; bases outside gene matches: 4. CDR3 sequence reads: CASSLGTGLDTEAFF. CDR3 DNA: TGCGCCAGCAGCTTGGGGACAGGGCTCGACACTGAAGCTTTCTTT.

The genes are TRBV18 and TRBJ2-7; 7 bases line up with TRBD1. V lost 3 bases to trimming and J lost 0 bases; unmatched junction nucleotides: 5. From germline, CDR1 is KGHSH and CDR2 LQKENI. The CDR3 contains 15 residues. In nucleotides, the CDR3 is TGTGCCAGCTCACCGGGGACAGTCCTCTCCTACGAGCAGTACTTC. It specifies CASSPGTVLSYEQYF.

The V call is TRBV3-1 (or the pseudogene TRBV3-2), the J call TRBJ2-7; a possible D gene is TRBD1 (6 bases). The V end was cut by 3 bases, the J end by 5 bases, with 14 bases between. Germline assignment: CDR1 LGHDT and CDR2 YNNKEL (reference sequence). This CDR3 spans 14 amino acids. This CDR3 reads CASSQTGPPDEQYF. For the CDR3, the DNA is TGTGCCAGCAGCCAGACAGGACCTCCGGACGAGCAGTACTTC.

The count of this clone is one. Here the CDR3 reads CASTLGTGVGNTIYF. CDR3 DNA: TGTGCCAGCACCCTAGGGACAGGGGTCGGAAACACCATATATTTT. This chain joins TRBV6-5 and TRBJ1-3, with 10 nucleotides matching TRBD1. The CDR3 is 15 residues long. The ends lost 7 bases at V and 4 bases at J; junction bases unmatched: 7. Per the germline V gene, CDR1 is MNHEY and CDR2 is SVGAGI.

V usage is TRBV5-1 and J usage is TRBJ2-1, with 7 bases that match TRBD2. Germline V lookup: CDR1 SGHRS, CDR2 YFSETQ. The CDR3 is made up of 15 amino acids. V gave up 7 bases and J gave up 0 bases; unmatched junction bases: 7. CDR3 sequence: CASARGGSSYNEQFF. The CDR3 DNA reads TGCGCCAGCGCGAGGGGAGGGTCCTCCTACAATGAGCAGTTCTTC.

The chain has TRBV6-6 and TRBJ1-3; a possible D gene is TRBD1 (5 bases). Trimming took off 7 bases at V and 0 bases at J, with 16 bases between the two ends. Germline assignment: CDR1 MNHNY and CDR2 SVGAGI (reference sequence). The CDR3 covers 16 residues. CDR3 nucleotide sequence: TGTGCCAGCACCGCAGGGAAGGCGCCCTCTGGAAACACCATATATTTT. Protein: CASTAGKAPSGNTIYF.

The chain has TRBV4-2 and TRBJ1-1; perhaps TRBD1 as D (5 bases). Germline V gene data show CDR1 as LGHNA and CDR2 as YNFKEQ. This CDR3 comprises 13 residues. Trimming cost V 1 base and J 10 bases, with 13 bases left between them. This chain's CDR3 is CASSQGRGILAFF. In DNA form, the CDR3 reads TGTGCCAGCAGCCAAGGGAGGGGAATTTTAGCTTTCTTT.

There are a few counts of this clone. The chain carries TRBV11-2 and TRBJ2-7; D remains ambiguous. The CDR3 consists of 16 residues. V lost 1 base, J lost 2 bases, and 15 bases lay in between. Germline values: CDR1 SGHAT, CDR2 FQNNGV. DNA for the CDR3: TGTGCCAGCAGCTTAGGAACAGTCGAAATTCCCTACGAGCAGTACTTC. It is translated as CASSLGTVEIPYEQYF.

The chain has TRBV21-1 and TRBJ1-2; whether TRBD1, the table's D call, matches the DNA was not checked. TRBV21-1 is a pseudogene. There are 13 residues in the CDR3. CDR3 in amino acids: CASSKEGTQGYTF. The CDR3 nucleotides are TGTGCCAGCAGCAAAGAAGGGACACAGGGCTACACCTTC.

The rearrangement joins TRBV5-1 to TRBJ2-2; tentative D call: TRBD1 (6 bases). The length of the CDR3 is 17 residues. The V and J ends lost 4 bases and 6 bases respectively, with 22 bases between them. The V gene's germline CDR1 is SGHRS and CDR2 YFSETQ. CDR3 nucleotides: TGCGCCAGCAGCCCCGATAATGTGGGGGCGCGGTCCGGGGAGCTGTTTTTT. Amino acids: CASSPDNVGARSGELFF.

The chain links TRBV11-1 to TRBJ2-7, with 8 bases aligning to TRBD1. Germline V gene sequence: CDR1 SGHAT, CDR2 FQDESV (reference sequence). The CDR3 extends over 14 amino acids. With 6 bases clipped from V and 1 base from J, the junction kept 5 bases outside the gene matches. DNA for the CDR3: TGTGCCAGCAGGACCCGGACAGGGTCCTACGAGCAGTACTTC. Protein: CASRTRTGSYEQYF.

This clone was counted a few times. The chain combines TRBV30 with TRBJ2-6, with TRBD2 identical over 8 bases. This CDR3 is built from 14 residues. V dropped 2 bases and J dropped 9; count of bases not matched to a gene: 6. Looked up from germline, CDR1 is GTSNPN and CDR2 is SVGIG (reference sequence). CDR3 nucleotides: TGTGCCTGGAGTCCCCGGGGGGGATTCAACGTCCTGACTTTC. Amino acids: CAWSPRGGFNVLTF.

The V call is TRBV5-6, the J call TRBJ2-5; tentative D call: TRBD1 (6 bases). Germline CDR1 is SGHDT and CDR2 is YYEEEE. The length of the CDR3 is 15 residues. V was shortened by 1 base and J by 3 bases, with 13 bases between the two germline ends. For the CDR3, the DNA is TGTGCCAGCAGCTTGTTCAGGGGTGAGAAAGAGACCCAGTACTTC. Protein: CASSLFRGEKETQYF.

The rearrangement uses TRBV28 and TRBJ1-2; D might be TRBD1 (6 bases). CDR3 length equals 15 residues. Germline V gives CDR1 MDHEN, CDR2 SYDVKM. The V end lost 5 bases, the J end lost 6 bases, and 19 bases lay between the germline ends. The CDR3 spells CASSPPRTALDGYTF. The CDR3 DNA reads TGTGCCAGCAGTCCGCCCAGGACAGCGCTGGATGGCTACACCTTC.

This clone was seen at least ten times. This chain links TRBV30 with TRBJ1-5; 9 nucleotides line up with TRBD1. The CDR3 length is 18 residues. J lost 3 bases, V lost 3 bases, and 15 bases had no gene match. Germline CDR1 is GTSNPN and CDR2 is SVGIG (reference sequence). The CDR3 nucleotides are TGTGCCTGGAGCCTTAGTCGATCCGGGACAGGGTTCAATCAGCCCCAGCATTTT. It specifies CAWSLSRSGTGFNQPQHF. The full variable domain, rest sourced from reference TRBV30 and TRBJ1-5, is SQTIHQWPATLVQPVGSPLSLECTVEGTSNPNLYWYRQAAGRGLQLLFYSVGIGQISSEVPQNLSASRPQDRQFILSSKKLLLSDSGFYLCAWSLSRSGTGFNQPQHFGDGTRLSIL.